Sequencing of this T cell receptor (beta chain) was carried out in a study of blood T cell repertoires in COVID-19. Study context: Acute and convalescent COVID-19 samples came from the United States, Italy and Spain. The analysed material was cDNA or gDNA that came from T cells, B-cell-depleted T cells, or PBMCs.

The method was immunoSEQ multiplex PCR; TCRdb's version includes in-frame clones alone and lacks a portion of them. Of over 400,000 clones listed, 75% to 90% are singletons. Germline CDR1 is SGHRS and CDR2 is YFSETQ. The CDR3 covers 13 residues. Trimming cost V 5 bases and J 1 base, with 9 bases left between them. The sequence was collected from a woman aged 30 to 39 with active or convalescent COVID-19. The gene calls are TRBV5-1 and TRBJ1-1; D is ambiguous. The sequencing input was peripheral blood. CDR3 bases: TGCGCCAGCAGGAGACACCAGAACACTGAAGCTTTCTTT. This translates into CASRRHQNTEAFF. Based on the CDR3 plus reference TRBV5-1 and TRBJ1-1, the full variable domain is KAGVTQTPRYLIKTRGQQVTLSCSPISGHRSVSWYQQTPGQGLQFLFEYFSETQRNKGNFPGRFSGRQFSNSRSEMNVSTLELGDSALYLCASRRHQNTEAFFGQGTRLTVV.